The clone carrying this T cell receptor beta chain was detected only a few times. Its target is not known. This entry is derived from a study of regulatory T cells in long-lasting Graves disease. This CDR3 has 16 residues. Germline values: CDR1 SGDLS, CDR2 YYNGEE. J was trimmed by 3 bases and V by 0 bases; bases with no gene match: 8. Broader study findings: The sample size was small, and this may have reduced accuracy.

Time point of the sample: newly diagnosed GD, antithyroid drugs for less than 3 months. With RNA extracted from PBMCs as input, the TCR library was made. The source of the patients was an endocrinology department in Xi'an, China. Arm-PCR with iRepertoire HTBI primers amplified the CDR3 regions for these TCR beta libraries. One entry per CDR3 protein results from TCRdb running MiXCR on the multiplex PCR reads. The sample lists roughly 260,000 distinct CDR3 sequences; around 19% were seen once. Another study also made use of these data, one on T cells in Graves' hyperthyroidism and ophthalmopathy. That work states: Blood held most thyroid clonotypes expanded above 0.001 frequency.

The sequence derives from a woman aged 30 to 39 with Graves disease. The source was peripheral blood mononuclear cells (PBMCs), collected at new diagnosis, from a patient treated with antithyroid drugs. The gene calls are TRBV9 and TRBJ1-1, with 7 bases that match TRBD1. The CDR3 is CASSVGGGQPDTEAFF. As DNA, the CDR3 is TGTGCCAGCAGCGTAGGAGGGGGACAGCCGGACACTGAAGCTTTCTTT. Supplemented by reference TRBV9 and TRBJ1-1, the full variable domain reads DSGVTQTPKHLITATGQRVTLRCSPRSGDLSVYWYQQSLDQGLQFLIQYYNGEERAKGNILERFSAQQFPDLHSELNLSSLELGDSALYFCASSVGGGQPDTEAFFGQGTRLTVV.